This T cell receptor beta chain appears in the sequencing data of a study of T cell repertoires in cytomegalovirus infection. In the study overall: CMV infection together with matching HLA type was indicated by public TCR beta signatures.

TCRdb re-called the reads with MiXCR, one entry per CDR3 protein. The table shows over 100,000 distinct CDR3 sequences, with around a tenth occurring only once. V lost 8 bases to trimming and J lost 8 bases, with 15 bases between them. There are 12 residues in the CDR3. Germline V gene sequence: CDR1 SNHLY, CDR2 FYNNEI. The table lists this clonotype with many counts. What it binds is not known. Sequenced: PBMCs, sequenced either directly or after in vitro stimulation (not recorded which). The chain uses TRBV2 and TRBJ1-1; weak D call: TRBD1 (6 bases). This TCR came from a human donor in good health (CMV status not recorded). Some clones in this sample may be carry-over from other donors' samples. CDR3 bases: TGTGCCAGCGCAGGGGTGGTGGGCGAAGCTTTCTTT. Its protein is CASAGVVGEAFF.